Listed here are 17 T cell receptor beta chains from one sample, sequenced in a study of blood T cell repertoires in COVID-19. The table came from immunoSEQ multiplex PCR; TCRdb's copy has only in-frame clones and leaves some out. The sample consists of approximately 110,000 clones, 65% to 80% of them appearing once. The sample comprised peripheral blood. These receptors were obtained from a human donor with acute or convalescent COVID-19. The donor label of this sample is uncertain.

The chain carries TRBV7-6 and TRBJ2-2; TRBD2 agrees at 10 bases. Germline V lookup: CDR1 SGHVS, CDR2 FNYEAQ. V lost 2 bases, J lost 3 bases, and 9 bases stayed unmatched. CDR3 length: 18 residues. CDR3 sequence reads: CASSLRPAGGRDTGELFF. The CDR3 nucleotides are TGTGCCAGCAGCTTACGACCAGCGGGGGGGCGGGACACCGGGGAGCTGTTTTTT.

This clone was seen only a few times. The genes are TRBV12-3 or TRBV12-4 and TRBJ1-5; perhaps TRBD1 as D (5 bases). Trimming stripped 3 bases from V and 3 bases from J, with 6 bases between. The CDR3 contains 13 residues. The CDR3 reads CASSFRDNQPQHF. DNA of the CDR3: TGTGCCAGCAGTTTCAGGGACAATCAGCCCCAGCATTTT.

The genes are TRBV5-6 and TRBJ1-1, with 11 bases that match TRBD1. This CDR3 comprises 15 residues. The V segment lost 4 bases and the J segment 3 bases; nucleotides outside the gene matches: 5. Germline V lookup: CDR1 SGHDT, CDR2 YYEEEE. In DNA, the CDR3 is TGTGCCAGCAGCCCAGGGACAGGGGGACACACTGAAGCTTTCTTT. It encodes CASSPGTGGHTEAFF.

The chain recombines TRBV24-1 with TRBJ1-2; 8 bases are shared with TRBD1. Germline CDR1 is KGHDR and CDR2 is SFDVKD. The V segment lost 5 bases and the J segment 6 bases; nucleotides outside the gene matches: 10. The CDR3 has 15 residues. The CDR3 reads CATSGVATGDDGYTF. Written as DNA, the CDR3 is TGTGCCACCAGTGGTGTTGCGACAGGGGATGATGGCTACACCTTC.

The chain has TRBV12-5 and TRBJ2-2; TRBD1 matches at 11 bases. CDR1 is LGHNT and CDR2 is FRNRAP in the germline V gene. Trimming at V came to 6 bases and at J to 6 bases, leaving 6 bases not matched to a gene. The CDR3 runs 15 residues. CDR3: CASGYGTGGSGELFF. The CDR3 DNA sequence: TGTGCTAGTGGCTACGGGACAGGGGGTTCCGGGGAGCTGTTTTTT.

The gene calls are TRBV5-1 and TRBJ1-5; 11 bases line up with TRBD1. CDR3 length: 15 amino acids. V lost 4 bases to trimming and J lost 5 bases; unmatched junction nucleotides: 5. Germline V CDR1 and CDR2: SGHRS, YFSETQ. CDR3 amino acids: CASSRGTGGDQPQHF. CDR3 bases: TGCGCCAGCAGCCGAGGGACAGGGGGGGATCAGCCCCAGCATTTT. The whole variable domain, remainder taken from reference TRBV5-1 and TRBJ1-5, is KAGVTQTPRYLIKTRGQQVTLSCSPISGHRSVSWYQQTPGQGLQFLFEYFSETQRNKGNFPGRFSGRQFSNSRSEMNVSTLELGDSALYLCASSRGTGGDQPQHFGDGTRLSIL.

This clone came up once. The chain couples TRBV2 to TRBJ1-4; D gene ambiguous. Between the trimmed V and J ends, which lost 1 base and 6 bases, there was a span of 9 bases. Germline CDR1 SNHLY, CDR2 FYNNEI. This CDR3 comprises 14 residues. For the CDR3, the DNA is TGTGCCAGCAGTGAAGGGAGAGGATATGAAAAACTGTTTTTT. Protein sequence: CASSEGRGYEKLFF.

The V and J genes are TRBV7-9 and TRBJ2-7; tentative D call: TRBD2 (6 bases). The CDR3 loop spans 14 amino acids. The germline CDR1 and CDR2 sequences are SEHNR and FQNEAQ (reference sequence). Trimming took 1 base from V and 4 from J, leaving 11 bases between them. The CDR3 coding sequence is TGTGCCAGCAGCTTAGGACCCCGGGGGTACGAGCAGTACTTC. It yields the protein CASSLGPRGYEQYF.

The rearrangement uses TRBV10-2 and TRBJ2-1; 10 nucleotides align to TRBD1. The CDR3 runs 15 residues. The ends lost 10 bases at V and 1 base at J; junction bases unmatched: 7. Germline V gene lookup returns CDR1 WSHSY and CDR2 SAAADI. In DNA form, the CDR3 reads TGCGCCACCGAGGGACAGGGGAAGTCCTACAATGAGCAGTTCTTC. It codes for CATEGQGKSYNEQFF.

This clone was seen more than once but under ten times. This chain joins TRBV2 and TRBJ1-1, with D perhaps TRBD1 (6 bases). V was cut by 5 bases and J by 4 bases, with 11 bases left in between. Per the germline V gene, CDR1 is SNHLY and CDR2 is FYNNEI. The CDR3 covers 13 residues. CDR3 loop: CASSSQGSTEAFF. The CDR3 nucleotides read TGTGCCAGCAGTTCGCAGGGGAGCACTGAAGCTTTCTTT.

The chain employs TRBV5-1 and TRBJ2-5, with D possibly matching TRBD2 (5 bases). V lost 2 bases to trimming and J lost 5 bases, with 16 bases between them. The CDR3 runs to 15 residues. Germline CDR1 SGHRS, CDR2 YFSETQ. CDR3 nucleotides: TGCGCCAGCAGCTTAGCGGAAAGGGCTCGTGAGACCCAGTACTTC. The encoded protein is CASSLAERARETQYF.

This clone was seen once. The chain recombines TRBV7-2 with TRBJ1-2, with 12 bases matching TRBD1. The CDR3 contains 14 residues. Per the germline V gene, CDR1 is SGHTA and CDR2 is FQGNSA. V was clipped by 5 bases and J by 8 bases; unmatched bases: 6. This CDR3 reads CASSRPGTGGGYTF. The CDR3 DNA sequence: TGTGCCAGCAGCCGTCCCGGGACAGGGGGCGGCTACACCTTC. Full variable domain (outside the CDR3, taken from reference TRBV7-2 and TRBJ1-2): GAGVSQSPSNKVTEKGKDVELRCDPISGHTALYWYRQSLGQGLEFLIYFQGNSAPDKSGLPSDRFSAERTGGSVSTLTIQRTQQEDSAVYLCASSRPGTGGGYTFGSGTRLTVV.

This chain links TRBV2 with TRBJ2-2, with D hard to call. The CDR3 extends over 15 amino acids. Germline V gene lookup returns CDR1 SNHLY and CDR2 FYNNEI. V lost 2 bases to trimming and J lost 0 bases, with 7 bases between them. The chain's CDR3 is CASSELSPNTGELFF. The CDR3, as DNA: TGTGCCAGCAGTGAACTATCGCCGAACACCGGGGAGCTGTTTTTT. Complete variable domain (other parts from reference TRBV2 and TRBJ2-2): EPEVTQTPSHQVTQMGQEVILRCVPISNHLYFYWYRQILGQKVEFLVSFYNNEISEKSEIFDDQFSVERPDGSNFTLKIRSTKLEDSAMYFCASSELSPNTGELFFGEGSRLTVL.

The chain employs TRBV5-5 and TRBJ1-1, with no clear D. The V end was cut by 4 bases, the J end by 11 bases, with 12 bases between. Germline V gene sequence: CDR1 SGHKS, CDR2 YYEKEE (reference sequence). The CDR3 sequence is 11 residues long. In DNA form, the CDR3 reads TGTGCCAGCAGCCTACGGACTTCGGCTTTCTTT. Protein: CASSLRTSAFF.

V gene TRBV11-2 combines with J gene TRBJ2-3, with a weak D call TRBD2 (6 bases). The germline gives CDR1 SGHAT, CDR2 FQNNGV. The CDR3 length is 14 residues. V shed 0 bases and J shed 10 bases, with 14 bases lying between them. The chain's CDR3 is CASSLDTQAGSQYF. CDR3 bases: TGTGCCAGCAGCTTAGATACCCAAGCGGGCTCGCAGTATTTT.

The table lists this clone with a count of one. The rearrangement uses TRBV27 and TRBJ1-6; the D gene is possibly TRBD1 (5 bases). Germline V gene sequence: CDR1 MNHEY, CDR2 SMNVEV (reference sequence). Trimming removed 7 bases from V and 7 bases from J, with 17 bases in between. This CDR3 contains 15 residues. CDR3 region: CASTQSGRGNSPLHF. CDR3 sequence (DNA): TGTGCCAGCACCCAATCGGGGCGGGGAAATTCACCCCTCCACTTT.

The gene calls are TRBV18 and TRBJ1-2; D is unclear. V lost 3 bases, J lost 2 bases, and 16 bases lay in between. The length of the CDR3 is 16 residues. Germline V gene sequence: CDR1 KGHSH, CDR2 LQKENI. CDR3 in DNA: TGTGCCAGCTCACCGGGAGAAAAGATCCGAAACTATGGCTACACCTTC. Its protein product is CASSPGEKIRNYGYTF.